This TCR beta chain is drawn from a study of blood T cell repertoires in COVID-19. CDR3 length: 13 amino acids. In germline, CDR1 is MNHEY, CDR2 SMNVEV (reference sequence). With 1 base removed from V and 8 bases from J, the gap between germline ends came to 8 bases. Measured with immunoSEQ multiplex PCR; TCRdb has only the in-frame clones, and not every one. The sample has under 200,000 clones; roughly 83% are singletons. The sequenced material came from peripheral blood. The chain has TRBV27 and TRBJ1-4, with D perhaps matching TRBD1 (6 bases). The TCR was taken from a woman of 80 years or more with active or convalescent COVID-19. The CDR3 region is CASSLWGQEKLFF. The CDR3 region has the DNA TGTGCCAGCAGTTTATGGGGGCAGGAAAAACTGTTTTTT.